The rows below give T cell receptor beta chains drawn from one sample of a study of cytomegalovirus exposure and HLA in healthy donors. This table comes from immunoSEQ multiplex PCR, and its TCRdb copy is limited to in-frame clones, with some not included. The table lists roughly 170,000 clones, 77% of them singletons, with 1.6% in the top ten. Sequenced sample: PBMCs. Every receptor here comes from a woman aged 25 to 39 in good health and CMV-seronegative. Both conserved end residues are part of each CDR3. A D gene is named only where the DNA matches it firmly.

NA	TRBV7-2	TRBJ2-1	TGTGCCAGCAGCTCGCCGGGACTCCGATATGAGCAGTTCTTC	CASSSPGLRYEQFF
NA	TRBV5-6	TRBJ1-5	TGTGCCAGCAGCTCGGAAGGCGGGGGAAGCAATCAGCCCCAGCATTTT	CASSSEGGGSNQPQHF
TRBD1	TRBV10-3	TRBJ1-2	TGTGCCATCAGTGAGGGACAGGCTCCGGGCTACACCTTC	CAISEGQAPGYTF
NA	TRBV18	TRBJ1-5	TGTGCCAGCTCCTCGGGGGGACCTATCGTCCAGCCCCAGCATTTT	CASSSGGPIVQPQHF
TRBD1	TRBV28	TRBJ1-5	TGTGCCAGCAGCCCTGACAGGGCATCCCAGCATTTT	CASSPDRASQHF
TRBD2	TRBV7-8	TRBJ2-1	TGTGCCAGCAGCACCCGACTAGCGGGGGGGACACACATTGTATACAATGAGCAGTTCTTC	CASSTRLAGGTHIVYNEQFF
TRBD1	TRBV5-4	TRBJ2-5	TGTGCCAGCAGCCAACAGGGGGCACAAGAGACCCAGTACTTC	CASSQQGAQETQYF
TRBD2	TRBV7-6	TRBJ2-7	TGTGCCGGGGCAGGACTAGACTCCTACGAGCAGTACTTC	CAGAGLDSYEQYF
NA	TRBV4-1	TRBJ2-3	TGCGCCAGCAGCCAAGGAGCGGGCACAGATACGCAGTATTTT	CASSQGAGTDTQYF
TRBD1	TRBV6-5	TRBJ2-6	TGTGCCAGCAGTTGGCGTCGGGACAGGGTAGCCAACGTCCTGACTTTC	CASSWRRDRVANVLTF